Listed below are T cell receptor beta chains from one sample, sequenced in a study of blood T cell repertoires in COVID-19. TCRdb keeps only in-frame clones here, not all; method: immunoSEQ multiplex PCR. The data show roughly 160,000 clones, 85% to 90% seen once. Sequenced input: peripheral blood. These receptors all come from a woman in her 70s with COVID-19, enrolled during active disease. The CDR3 runs from the conserved cysteine through the conserved F or W. Each record gives: J gene, V gene, CDR3 protein.

TRBJ1-2	TRBV6-2/TRBV6-3	CASSGAGTPNYGYTF
TRBJ1-5	TRBV27	CASSSQPGTGVNQPQHF
TRBJ2-1	TRBV25-1	CASSEWFQGNEQFF
TRBJ2-1	TRBV28	CASRKPGTRYNEQFF
TRBJ2-7	TRBV2	CASNIAGETYEQYF
TRBJ2-1	TRBV5-4	CASSADRGSYNEQFF
TRBJ1-6	TRBV27	CASSTDLRSPLHF
TRBJ2-5	TRBV6-2/TRBV6-3	CASSTYGGRQETQYF
TRBJ1-1	TRBV28	CASSPQGTLNTEAFF
TRBJ1-1	TRBV7-9	CASSLVGGALEAFF
TRBJ1-2	TRBV28	CASSTAGDLYGYTF
TRBJ2-3	TRBV7-9	CASSLAVPIPGTDTQYF
TRBJ1-1	TRBV20-1	CSARQGPEAFF
TRBJ2-5	TRBV3-1/TRBV3-2	CASSQLGGAFETQYF
TRBJ1-2	TRBV20-1	CSASARAGRVGYTF
TRBJ1-2	TRBV5-1	CASSFKFGGYGYTF
TRBJ2-3	TRBV2	CASKGTIQGPDTQYF
TRBJ1-1	TRBV12-3/TRBV12-4	CASSGGPSEAFF
TRBJ2-2	TRBV10-1	CASSPGDSGTGELFF
TRBJ1-5	TRBV15	CATSRDQGGPTNQPQHF
TRBJ1-2	TRBV7-9	CASSEDGTGDTF
TRBJ2-7	TRBV2	CASKMGQGAYEQYF
TRBJ1-2	TRBV20-1	CSASTENYGYTF
TRBJ2-7	TRBV6-5	CASSRVSTGKGEQYF
TRBJ1-1	TRBV7-2	CASSLFPETTEAFF
TRBJ2-2	TRBV19	CASRPGTALTGELFF
TRBJ2-1	TRBV11-2	CASSFTGVYNEQFF
TRBJ1-3	TRBV9	CASSPGPGTGRTGNTIYF
TRBJ1-3	TRBV5-1	CASSLRYNSGNTIYF